The clone carrying this T cell receptor beta chain was seen many times. The V gene lost 0 bases and the J gene lost 3 bases, with 9 bases spanning the gap. The germline gives CDR1 LNHNV, CDR2 YYDKDF (reference sequence). This CDR3 spans 16 amino acids. These data come from a study of regulatory T cells in long-lasting Graves disease. Time point here: newly diagnosed GD, antithyroid drugs for less than 3 months. The TCR library used RNA extracted from PBMCs. Arm-PCR of CDR3 regions and iRepertoire HTBI primers were used to build TCR beta libraries. How the authors handled the data: The samples yielded 55 to 75 TRBV and 14 TRBJ segments. TCRdb redid the calling of the multiplex PCR reads with MiXCR, one entry per CDR3 protein. In this record, the V and J calls reflect TCRdb's handling and not the investigators' own analysis. The repertoire includes fewer than 650,000 distinct CDR3 sequences, 15% to 20% of them detected once, and approximately 20% sits in the top ten.

In addition, the sample was reused for a study of T cells in Graves' hyperthyroidism and ophthalmopathy. That source notes: The HTBI set primed first-round TCR CDR3 RT-PCR. Most clonotypes expanded in thyroid above 0.001 were likewise present in blood. Separating ophthalmopathy from stable hyperthyroidism was achieved by a 13 V-J model.

This clonotype was obtained from a woman in her 30s with Graves disease. The sample here was peripheral blood mononuclear cells (PBMCs), taken at new diagnosis, from a patient treated with antithyroid drugs. V is TRBV15 and J is TRBJ1-6; no clear D. The CDR3 sequence is CATSRDSFNYNSPLHF. CDR3 in DNA: TGTGCCACCAGCAGAGACAGCTTCAACTATAATTCACCCCTCCACTTT. Complete variable domain (other parts from reference TRBV15 and TRBJ1-6): DAMVIQNPRYQVTQFGKPVTLSCSQTLNHNVMYWYQQKSSQAPKLLFHYYDKDFNNEADTPDNFQSRRPNTSFCFLDIRSPGLGDTAMYLCATSRDSFNYNSPLHFGNGTRLTVT.